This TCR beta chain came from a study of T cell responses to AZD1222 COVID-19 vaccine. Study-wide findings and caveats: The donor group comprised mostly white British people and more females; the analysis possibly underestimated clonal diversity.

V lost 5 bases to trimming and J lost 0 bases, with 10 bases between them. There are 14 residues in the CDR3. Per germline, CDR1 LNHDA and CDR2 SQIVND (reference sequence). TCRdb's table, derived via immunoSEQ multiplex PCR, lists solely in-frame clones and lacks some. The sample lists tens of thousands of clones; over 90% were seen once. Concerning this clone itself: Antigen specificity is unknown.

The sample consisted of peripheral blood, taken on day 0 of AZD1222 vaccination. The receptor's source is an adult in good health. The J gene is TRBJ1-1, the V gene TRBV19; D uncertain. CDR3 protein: CASSRSRLNTEAFF. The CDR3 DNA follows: TGTGCCAGTAGTCGTAGCAGGTTGAACACTGAAGCTTTCTTT.